This TCR beta chain was sequenced for a study of T cell changes during pregnancy in multiple sclerosis. Germline V gene lookup returns CDR1 MNHEY and CDR2 SVGAGI. The CDR3 sequence is 13 residues long. V lost 2 bases, J lost 4 bases, and 6 bases lay in between. Using immunoSEQ multiplex PCR, the repertoire was profiled, and TCRdb retains in-frame clones only, with some absent. The table lists some 50,000 clones, 90% of them singletons. The chain combines TRBV6-5 with TRBJ2-1; no reliable D call. Sample: peripheral blood, taken in the first trimester of pregnancy. This TCR was sampled from a female donor in good health, enrolled as a control in a pregnancy study. DNA for the CDR3: TGTGCCAGCAGTTACGTGCGGTACAATGAGCAGTTCTTC. It encodes CASSYVRYNEQFF.